The 9 T cell receptor beta chains in this list originate from one sample, sequenced in a study of graft-versus-host responses after intestinal transplantation. Repertoires were generated with immunoSEQ multiplex PCR, while TCRdb's copy carries only in-frame clones and drops some. Here the sample spans roughly 90,000 clones, around 89% being singletons. For these TCRs, the target antigens are not known. Sequencing was performed on unstimulated CD4+ T cells sorted from spleen or lymph node cells, taken before transplant. The receptors stem from a human donor who was the organ donor for an intestinal transplant.

This chain connects TRBV2 to TRBJ2-7; D perhaps matches TRBD1 (6 bases). Germline V lookup: CDR1 SNHLY, CDR2 FYNNEI. The V and J ends lost 6 bases and 0 bases respectively, with 18 bases between them. CDR3 length equals 16 residues. The CDR3 loop reads CASRSRVGANSYEQYF. CDR3 in DNA: TGTGCCAGCAGGAGCCGCGTGGGGGCAAACTCCTACGAGCAGTACTTC.

J is TRBJ2-1 and V is TRBV4-2; D gene uncertain. Germline V gene data show CDR1 as LGHNA and CDR2 as YNFKEQ. The germline V and J ends were trimmed by 2 bases and 4 bases, with 15 bases remaining between them. The CDR3 is 16 amino acids. The CDR3 here is CASSQRGRSRYNEQFF. CDR3 in DNA: TGTGCCAGCAGCCAACGAGGCAGATCAAGGTACAATGAGCAGTTCTTC.

V and J are TRBV6-1 and TRBJ2-3; D remains ambiguous. CDR3 length equals 17 residues. Germline-derived CDR1 and CDR2 are MNHNS and SASEGT. V was cut by 1 base and J by 6 bases, with 20 bases left in between. CDR3 nucleotide sequence: TGTGCCAGCAGTGAAGAGATAGCTTCGTCATCGAGGGATACGCAGTATTTT. Protein: CASSEEIASSSRDTQYF.

V is TRBV11-2 and J is TRBJ2-7; TRBD2 aligns across 10 bases. V trimming: 4 bases; J trimming: 6 bases; junction bases outside the gene matches: 12. This CDR3 has 16 amino acids. From germline, CDR1 is SGHAT and CDR2 FQNNGV. CDR3 loop: CASSSPATGLASEQYF. The CDR3 nucleotides are TGTGCCAGCAGCTCCCCCGCAACGGGACTAGCGAGCGAGCAGTACTTC.

The V and J genes are TRBV5-1 and TRBJ2-3, with TRBD2 as a possible D gene (6 bases). From germline, CDR1 is SGHRS and CDR2 YFSETQ. Between the trimmed V and J ends, which lost 0 bases and 5 bases, there was a span of 16 bases. This CDR3 has 16 amino acids. The CDR3 sequence: CASSLGSFKGGDTQYF. The CDR3 nucleotides are TGCGCCAGCAGCTTGGGGTCATTTAAGGGAGGAGATACGCAGTATTTT.

This chain links TRBV6-5 with TRBJ2-7; D may be TRBD1 (6 bases). Germline loops: CDR1 MNHEY, CDR2 SVGAGI. Deletions cut 4 bases from V and 5 bases from J, with 12 bases between. This CDR3 comprises 13 residues. CDR3 region: CASSSTQGDEQYF. CDR3 DNA: TGTGCCAGCAGTTCAACACAGGGAGACGAGCAGTACTTC.

The chain links TRBV2 to TRBJ2-5; 13 bases match TRBD2. This CDR3 region has 15 residues. Looked up from germline, CDR1 is SNHLY and CDR2 is FYNNEI. The V and J ends lost 6 bases and 4 bases, in that order; junction bases with no gene match: 5. Here the CDR3 DNA reads TGTGCCAGCAGCCCCGGACTAGCGGGAGTAGAGACCCAGTACTTC. Its protein product is CASSPGLAGVETQYF.

The sample holds a few counts of this clone. The chain has TRBV2 and TRBJ1-6; 7 nucleotides align to TRBD1. The CDR3 is 13 amino acids. The V gene's germline CDR1 is SNHLY and CDR2 FYNNEI. The trim removed 6 bases at V and 9 bases at J, leaving 5 bases unmatched. The CDR3 DNA follows: TGTGCCAGCAGCAGACAGGGAATTTCACCCCTCCACTTT. It specifies CASSRQGISPLHF.

The chain uses TRBV7-6 and TRBJ2-5, with 11 bases fitting TRBD2. Unmatched junction bases numbered 20, after V lost 5 bases and J lost 9 bases. Germline assignment: CDR1 SGHVS and CDR2 FNYEAQ. CDR3 size: 18 residues. Here the CDR3 reads CASSEYPGASGGPRAQYF. For the CDR3, the DNA is TGTGCCAGCAGCGAATACCCCGGGGCTAGCGGGGGGCCCCGGGCCCAGTACTTC. The whole variable domain, filled in from reference TRBV7-6 and TRBJ2-5, reads GAGVSQSPRYKVTKRGQDVALRCDPISGHVSLYWYRQALGQGPEFLTYFNYEAQQDKSGLPNDRFSAERPEGSISTLTIQRTEQRDSAMYRCASSEYPGASGGPRAQYFGPGTRLLVL.